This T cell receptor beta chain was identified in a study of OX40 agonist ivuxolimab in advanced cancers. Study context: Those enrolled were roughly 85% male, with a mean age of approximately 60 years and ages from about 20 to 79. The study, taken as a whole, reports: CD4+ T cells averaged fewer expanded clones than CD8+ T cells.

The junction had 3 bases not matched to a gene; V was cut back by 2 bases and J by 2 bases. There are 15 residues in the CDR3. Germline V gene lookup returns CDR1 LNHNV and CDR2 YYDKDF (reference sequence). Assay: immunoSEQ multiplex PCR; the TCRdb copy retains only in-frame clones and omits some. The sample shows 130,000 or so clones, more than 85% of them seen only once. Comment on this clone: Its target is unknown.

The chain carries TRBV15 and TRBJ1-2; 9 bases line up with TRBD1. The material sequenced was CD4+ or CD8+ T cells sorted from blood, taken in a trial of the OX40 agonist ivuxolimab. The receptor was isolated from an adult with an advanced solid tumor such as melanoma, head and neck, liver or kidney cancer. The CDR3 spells CATSRPGQGNYGYTF. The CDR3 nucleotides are TGTGCCACCAGCAGACCGGGACAGGGAAACTATGGCTACACCTTC.